This is a list of T cell receptor beta chains from one sample in a study of blood T cell repertoires in COVID-19. Clones were read by immunoSEQ multiplex PCR, and TCRdb kept only the in-frame ones, dropping some. This table holds about 280,000 clones, roughly 85% found once. The material sequenced was PBMCs or T cells enriched from blood (not recorded which). These receptors were collected from a woman aged 50 to 60 who had recovered from COVID-19. CDR3s include the opening cysteine and the closing phenylalanine or tryptophan. Fields, in order: D gene, J gene, clone size, V gene, CDR3 DNA, CDR3 protein. D genes are given only for firm matches. Clone size appears in some rows only: once, few, many, or a class for an expanded clone.

>NA|TRBJ2-7|NA|TRBV3-1/TRBV3-2
TGTGCCAGCAGCCCCAGAGGCGGGGAGAAGTCCTACGAGCAGTACTTC
CASSPRGGEKSYEQYF
>TRBD1|TRBJ2-1|NA|TRBV2
TGTGCCAGCAGTGAAGGGGTCGGACAGGCTTACAATGAGCAGTTCTTC
CASSEGVGQAYNEQFF
>NA|TRBJ2-1|NA|TRBV9
TGTGCCAGCAGCGGCGGCGGGACGACCGGGGGTGAGCAGTTCTTC
CASSGGGTTGGEQFF
>TRBD1|TRBJ1-2|few|TRBV7-2
TGTGCCAGCAGCTCAAGGACAGGGGCGGGCTACACCTTC
CASSSRTGAGYTF
>TRBD2|TRBJ2-2|NA|TRBV7-9
TGTGCCAGCAGCCCAACGGGGGGGCTGAACACCGGGGAGCTGTTTTTT
CASSPTGGLNTGELFF
>TRBD1|TRBJ1-5|NA|TRBV4-1
TGCGCCAGCAGCCAAGGGACAGGGGGTCATCAGCCCCAGCATTTT
CASSQGTGGHQPQHF
>TRBD2|TRBJ2-6|NA|TRBV5-1
TGCGCCAGCAGCCAGAGCGGGGCTGGGGCCAACGTCCTGACTTTC
CASSQSGAGANVLTF
>TRBD1|TRBJ2-7|NA|TRBV4-2
TGTGCCAGCAGCCGAGTACAGGGACAGGGGTCCTACGAGCAGTACTTC
CASSRVQGQGSYEQYF
>TRBD1|TRBJ1-2|NA|TRBV19
TGTGCCAGTAGTCCACAGGGGTCGCTTAACTATGGCTACACCTTC
CASSPQGSLNYGYTF
>NA|TRBJ1-6|NA|TRBV5-8
TGTGCCAGCAGCAACGGAAGGCCCTCAACAGGGAATTCACCCCTCCACTTT
CASSNGRPSTGNSPLHF
>TRBD2|TRBJ2-5|few|TRBV5-1
TGCGCCAGCAGCTTTGGGGGGGATGGATCAGGGGAGACCCAGTACTTC
CASSFGGDGSGETQYF
>TRBD1|TRBJ1-1|NA|TRBV27
TGTGCCACCAGGGGGGGACCTGAAGCTTTCTTT
CATRGGPEAFF
>NA|TRBJ2-6|NA|TRBV30
TGTGCCTGGAGCGGGGGGCTCTCTGGGGCCAACGTCCTGACTTTC
CAWSGGLSGANVLTF
>NA|TRBJ2-1|NA|TRBV7-8
TGTGCCAGCAGCACCACTCGGGGATACAATGAGCAGTTCTTC
CASSTTRGYNEQFF
>NA|TRBJ1-6|NA|TRBV10-3
TGTGCCATCAGCCCTGGAGCTTCACCCCTCCACTTT
CAISPGASPLHF
>NA|TRBJ2-7|NA|TRBV5-6
TGTGCCAGCAGCTTGTCCAGGACAGCTTACGAGCAGTACTTC
CASSLSRTAYEQYF
>TRBD2|TRBJ2-1|NA|TRBV6-6
TGTGCCAGCAGACTTGGACTAGCGGGAGATCTGTTCTTC
CASRLGLAGDLFF
>NA|TRBJ2-5|NA|TRBV5-8
TGTGCCAGCAGCAACGGTGGCGGCACACAAGAGACCCAGTACTTC
CASSNGGGTQETQYF
>TRBD1|TRBJ1-4|few|TRBV4-1
TGCGCCAGCAGCCTACAGGGGGTTGAAAAACTGTTTTTT
CASSLQGVEKLFF
>NA|TRBJ1-2|NA|TRBV19
TGTGCCAGTAGTATACCAGGACACCGGAACTATGGCTACACCTTC
CASSIPGHRNYGYTF
>NA|TRBJ2-1|NA|TRBV7-9
TGTGCCAGCAGCTTCCTATTCTGGGAGCAGTTCTTC
CASSFLFWEQFF
>NA|TRBJ1-2|NA|TRBV28
TGTGCCAGCGGGGGGACGATCGGCTACACCTTC
CASGGTIGYTF
>NA|TRBJ2-7|NA|TRBV7-8
TGTGCCAGCAGCTTAGAAGGTGGCGGAAAGAGCTCCTACGAGCAGTACTTC
CASSLEGGGKSSYEQYF
>NA|TRBJ2-3|NA|TRBV14
TGTGCCAGCAGCCAAGATTCGGGACACCTAGATACGCAGTATTTT
CASSQDSGHLDTQYF
>TRBD1|TRBJ1-4|NA|TRBV5-1
TGCGCCAGCAGCCCTAGTCCCCCGGGACAGGGCAATGAAAAACTGTTTTTT
CASSPSPPGQGNEKLFF
>NA|TRBJ2-2|NA|TRBV6-4
TGTGCCAGCAGCCCCTCAGGGGTCGCCGGGGAGCTGTTTTTT
CASSPSGVAGELFF